Listed below are T cell receptor beta chains from one sample, sequenced in a study of blood T cells in healthy people across ages. TCRdb independently ran MiXCR on the 5' RACE reads; one entry per CDR3 protein. The data show 380,000 or so distinct CDR3 sequences, 52% seen once. The sample taken for sequencing was blood. These receptors all stem from a man in his 60s in good health. The CDR3 runs from the conserved cysteine through the conserved F or W.

v_call | cdr3_aa
TRBV6-2/TRBV6-3 | CASSYAGVPGTQYF
TRBV6-5 | CAIAALGVAGRNEQYF
TRBV16 | CASTAPGGSSYNEQFF
TRBV28 | CASSSGGRAYEQYF
TRBV5-6 | CASSLIGANEQFF
TRBV7-7 | CASSFQRTRGETQYF
TRBV12-3/TRBV12-4 | CASTFGTSGPGETQYF
TRBV3-1 | CASSQEGWGQQYF
TRBV4-3 | CASSQDINLETQYF
TRBV27 | CASSPTTRADYGYTF
TRBV4-2 | CASSQDLGGSGEQFF
TRBV25-1 | CASSAGKGYNEQFF
TRBV20-1 | CSARTSAGPQYF
TRBV7-2 | CASSTQRDTQYF
TRBV6-5 | CASSRIQGMGEQYF
TRBV24-1 | CATSEPPTDTQYF
TRBV6-1 | CASSPRTGSTNTGELFF
TRBV29-1 | CSVAPTGGLGTGELFF
TRBV11-2 | CASSLMGQLNTGAFF
TRBV29-1 | CSAGPGAYEQYF
TRBV5-1 | CASRQASGANVLTF
TRBV12-3/TRBV12-4 | CASIKRPSPAFF
TRBV5-1 | CASSFLQRGTRDTQYF
TRBV21-1 | CASRRTGAGTNYGYTF
TRBV29-1 | CSAPQGNTEAFF
TRBV7-2 | CASSLYRERAGGYNEQFF
TRBV6-5 | CASSRLESNEQFF
TRBV5-1 | CASSYTYNEQFF
TRBV18 | CASSETSEQYF
TRBV6-4 | CASSESGEANEQFF
TRBV6-4 | CASSPQPRGRRDTQYF
TRBV29-1 | CSVEGRQGETQYF
TRBV5-1 | CASSPPGLNNEQFF
TRBV14 | CASSQSAGGPSEQYF
TRBV3-1 | CTSSQDGLRYEQYF
TRBV6-5 | CASSIGQGYNSPLHF
TRBV29-1 | CSVPGTSGIEQYF
TRBV20-1 | CSATAAGADSIQYF
TRBV28 | CASREMIQGPYEQYF
TRBV20-1 | CSARPGGDTQYF
TRBV6-6 | CASSGGTGTEQFF
TRBV28 | CASTLTGAYEQYF
TRBV24-1 | CATSQEARDEQYF
TRBV7-2 | CASSSQGHTIYF
TRBV21-1 | CASSMAGTGFGEQYF
TRBV27 | CASRLAGEIKTQYF
TRBV7-9 | CAIEQGAPRKETQYF
TRBV29-1 | CSVVPDRLLSYEQYF
TRBV6-2/TRBV6-3 | CASRPTGTLNTEAFF
TRBV18 | CASSPPSPQETQYF
TRBV28 | CASTGGVLKNIQYF
TRBV28 | CASSLTTGLSGYTF
TRBV7-2 | CASSRKTGLGLSTYEQYF
TRBV29-1 | CSVDGREQFF
TRBV12-3/TRBV12-4 | CASSPGRYYGYTF